This T cell receptor (beta chain) stems from a study of regulatory T cells in long-lasting Graves disease. This clonotype was seen at least ten times. The time point: newly diagnosed GD, antithyroid drugs for less than 3 months. PBMC-derived RNA was used for the TCR library. Arm-PCR with iRepertoire HTBI primers amplified the CDR3 regions for these TCR beta libraries. In the authors' workflow: Detected in the samples were over 55 TRBV and 15 or so TRBJ segments. TCRdb called the multiplex PCR reads again in MiXCR, with one record for every CDR3 protein. These V and J calls are TCRdb output, not the study's own analysis. The table lists approximately 400,000 distinct CDR3 sequences, 14% to 15% of them singletons. CDR3 length: 14 amino acids. CDR1 is MNHEY and CDR2 is SMNVEV in the germline V gene (reference sequence). The V gene lost 0 bases and the J gene lost 7 bases, with 13 bases spanning the gap.

These data also formed part of another study, on T cells in Graves' hyperthyroidism and ophthalmopathy.

The chain carries TRBV27 and TRBJ2-7, with D perhaps TRBD1 (5 bases). The sequences come from peripheral blood mononuclear cells (PBMCs), collected at new diagnosis, from a patient treated with antithyroid drugs. The clonotype was recovered from a woman in her 30s with Graves disease. CDR3 loop: CASSLSRGNAEQYF. For the CDR3, the DNA is TGTGCCAGCAGTTTATCAAGGGGAAACGCGGAGCAGTACTTC.